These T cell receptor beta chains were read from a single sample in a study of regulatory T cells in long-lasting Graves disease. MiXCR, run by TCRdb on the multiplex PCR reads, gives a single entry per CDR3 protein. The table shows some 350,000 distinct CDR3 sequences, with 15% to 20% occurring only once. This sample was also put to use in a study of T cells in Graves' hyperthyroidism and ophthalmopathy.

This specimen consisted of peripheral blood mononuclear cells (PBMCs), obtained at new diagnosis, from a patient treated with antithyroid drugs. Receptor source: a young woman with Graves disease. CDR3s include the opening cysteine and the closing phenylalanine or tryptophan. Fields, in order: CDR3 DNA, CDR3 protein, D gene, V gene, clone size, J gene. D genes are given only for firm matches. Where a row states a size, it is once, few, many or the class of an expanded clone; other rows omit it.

cdr3_nt: TGTGCCAGTGGGGTTTTGTTCCTCTATGGCTACACCTTC
cdr3_aa: CASGVLFLYGYTF
d_call: -
v_call: TRBV28
clone_size: many
j_call: TRBJ1-2

cdr3_nt: TGCAGCGTTGCCTTTCCGGGACAGGGGGCTCGTTCACCCCTCCACTTT
cdr3_aa: CSVAFPGQGARSPLHF
d_call: TRBD1
v_call: TRBV29-1
clone_size: -
j_call: TRBJ1-6

cdr3_nt: TGTGCCAGCAGCTTATCTAGACGGGAGACCCAGTACTTC
cdr3_aa: CASSLSRRETQYF
d_call: -
v_call: TRBV11-2
clone_size: many
j_call: TRBJ2-5

cdr3_nt: TGTGCCATAAAACGGGACAATGGAGGTGAAAAACTGTTTTTT
cdr3_aa: CAIKRDNGGEKLFF
d_call: -
v_call: TRBV10-3
clone_size: many
j_call: TRBJ1-4

cdr3_nt: TGTGCCAGCAGATGGGGGGGGAATAGCAATCAGCCCCAGCATTTT
cdr3_aa: CASRWGGNSNQPQHF
d_call: -
v_call: TRBV7-2
clone_size: -
j_call: TRBJ1-5

cdr3_nt: TGTGCCAGCAGCTTGGGTAGCGGGAGGTCCTACGAGCAGTACTTC
cdr3_aa: CASSLGSGRSYEQYF
d_call: TRBD2
v_call: TRBV5-1
clone_size: many
j_call: TRBJ2-7

cdr3_nt: TGTGCCAGCAGTGGAGGGACTTCGAGCTCCTACAATGAGCAGTTCTTC
cdr3_aa: CASSGGTSSSYNEQFF
d_call: -
v_call: TRBV6-2/TRBV6-3
clone_size: many
j_call: TRBJ2-1

cdr3_nt: TGTGCCAGCAGCTTTCGCCCCGGGTGGGGCGAGCAGTACTTC
cdr3_aa: CASSFRPGWGEQYF
d_call: -
v_call: TRBV11-1
clone_size: few
j_call: TRBJ2-7

cdr3_nt: TGTGCCAGCAGTAGATACAGGGACACCTACAATGAGCAGTTCTTC
cdr3_aa: CASSRYRDTYNEQFF
d_call: -
v_call: TRBV6-2/TRBV6-3
clone_size: many
j_call: TRBJ2-1

cdr3_nt: TGTGCCAGCAGCCTAATCAGGGAACCGGGTGAGCAGTTCTTC
cdr3_aa: CASSLIREPGEQFF
d_call: -
v_call: TRBV9
clone_size: few
j_call: TRBJ2-1

cdr3_nt: TGTGCCAGCAGCCTTGAACAGGGCGGTGAGCAGTTCTTC
cdr3_aa: CASSLEQGGEQFF
d_call: -
v_call: TRBV11-1
clone_size: many
j_call: TRBJ2-1

cdr3_nt: TGTGCCACCATGGGACGGCTTGGCACCGGGTCCTACGAGCAGTACTTC
cdr3_aa: CATMGRLGTGSYEQYF
d_call: -
v_call: TRBV15
clone_size: many
j_call: TRBJ2-7

cdr3_nt: TGCAGTGCTAGAAACAGGGGAGGCTATGGCTACACCTTC
cdr3_aa: CSARNRGGYGYTF
d_call: TRBD1
v_call: TRBV20-1
clone_size: many
j_call: TRBJ1-2

cdr3_nt: TGTGCCAGCAGTTTAGGAACCAGTCTTACCGGAAACACCATATATTTT
cdr3_aa: CASSLGTSLTGNTIYF
d_call: -
v_call: TRBV12-3/TRBV12-4
clone_size: many
j_call: TRBJ1-3

cdr3_nt: TGCAGCGTTGAAGATCTAAGGACAGGCTCAGCCTTCTATGGCTACACCTTC
cdr3_aa: CSVEDLRTGSAFYGYTF
d_call: TRBD1
v_call: TRBV29-1
clone_size: few
j_call: TRBJ1-2

cdr3_nt: TGTGCCACCAGTGTCCAGCGGGAGGGCTACAATGAGCAGTTCTTC
cdr3_aa: CATSVQREGYNEQFF
d_call: TRBD2
v_call: TRBV24-1
clone_size: many
j_call: TRBJ2-1

cdr3_nt: TGTGCCAGCAGTATGGGTCCTGAGCAGTTCTTC
cdr3_aa: CASSMGPEQFF
d_call: -
v_call: TRBV6-2/TRBV6-3
clone_size: many
j_call: TRBJ2-1

cdr3_nt: TGTGCCAGCAGCGGAAACTCAGATACGCAGTATTTT
cdr3_aa: CASSGNSDTQYF
d_call: -
v_call: TRBV9
clone_size: many
j_call: TRBJ2-3

cdr3_nt: TGTGCCAGCTGGACTCCGAGGGGAACCGGGGAGCTGTTTTTT
cdr3_aa: CASWTPRGTGELFF
d_call: -
v_call: TRBV2
clone_size: many
j_call: TRBJ2-2

cdr3_nt: TGTGCCAGCAGCTCCCCGACAGTGAGTTATTCACCCCTCCACTTT
cdr3_aa: CASSSPTVSYSPLHF
d_call: -
v_call: TRBV6-1
clone_size: -
j_call: TRBJ1-6

cdr3_nt: TGTGCCAGCAGTCTCGGGACAGCTGAAGCTTTCTTT
cdr3_aa: CASSLGTAEAFF
d_call: TRBD1
v_call: TRBV6-2/TRBV6-3
clone_size: -
j_call: TRBJ1-1

cdr3_nt: TGCGCCAGCAGCTGGGGACCGGGGGACTACGAGCAGTACTTC
cdr3_aa: CASSWGPGDYEQYF
d_call: -
v_call: TRBV5-1
clone_size: many
j_call: TRBJ2-7

cdr3_nt: TGTGCCAGCAGTGAACGGAGAATCTCTGGAAACACCATATATTTT
cdr3_aa: CASSERRISGNTIYF
d_call: -
v_call: TRBV27
clone_size: -
j_call: TRBJ1-3

cdr3_nt: TGCGCCAGCAGGGGGACGGGCCGGGAGACCCAGTACTTC
cdr3_aa: CASRGTGRETQYF
d_call: -
v_call: TRBV5-1
clone_size: few
j_call: TRBJ2-5

cdr3_nt: TGTGCCAGCAGCTTAGGCCCCGGGACAGGGGGTTCGCAGTTCTTC
cdr3_aa: CASSLGPGTGGSQFF
d_call: TRBD1
v_call: TRBV11-2
clone_size: many
j_call: TRBJ2-1

cdr3_nt: TGTGCCAGCAGCCAATTAACTCCTCCAACCGCAGATACGCAGTATTTT
cdr3_aa: CASSQLTPPTADTQYF
d_call: -
v_call: TRBV3-1
clone_size: many
j_call: TRBJ2-3

cdr3_nt: TGTGCCAGCAGTGAAGGGGGACGCAATCAGCCCCAGCATTTT
cdr3_aa: CASSEGGRNQPQHF
d_call: -
v_call: TRBV6-1
clone_size: many
j_call: TRBJ1-5

cdr3_nt: TGTGCCATCAGTGAGAAGGGCCAGGGGAGCTACGAGCAGTACTTC
cdr3_aa: CAISEKGQGSYEQYF
d_call: -
v_call: TRBV10-3
clone_size: many
j_call: TRBJ2-7

cdr3_nt: TGTGCCAGCAGGAGCGGGGCCTATAGCAATCAGCCCCAGCATTTT
cdr3_aa: CASRSGAYSNQPQHF
d_call: -
v_call: TRBV28
clone_size: few
j_call: TRBJ1-5

cdr3_nt: TGCGCCAGCAGCTTGGATGGCCGCACAGATACGCAGTATTTT
cdr3_aa: CASSLDGRTDTQYF
d_call: -
v_call: TRBV5-1
clone_size: many
j_call: TRBJ2-3

cdr3_nt: TGTGCCAGCAGAGAGACCGGGACGGCCTATGGCTACACCTTC
cdr3_aa: CASRETGTAYGYTF
d_call: -
v_call: TRBV12-3/TRBV12-4
clone_size: many
j_call: TRBJ1-2

cdr3_nt: TGTGCCAGCAGCCAAGATCGGGCGGGCACCTGGGCAGATACGCAGTATTTT
cdr3_aa: CASSQDRAGTWADTQYF
d_call: -
v_call: TRBV3-1
clone_size: few
j_call: TRBJ2-3

cdr3_nt: TGTGCCAGCAGTCCTGGGGGGCCCGGGGAGCTGTTTTTT
cdr3_aa: CASSPGGPGELFF
d_call: -
v_call: TRBV12-3/TRBV12-4
clone_size: -
j_call: TRBJ2-2

cdr3_nt: TGTGCCAGCAGCCAATTTCGCGGGGGGATCGATGAGCAGTTCTTC
cdr3_aa: CASSQFRGGIDEQFF
d_call: TRBD2
v_call: TRBV3-1
clone_size: many
j_call: TRBJ2-1

cdr3_nt: TGTGCCAGCAGTTCCTGGGTCATGAACACTGAAGCTTTCTTT
cdr3_aa: CASSSWVMNTEAFF
d_call: -
v_call: TRBV12-3/TRBV12-4
clone_size: many
j_call: TRBJ1-1

cdr3_nt: TGTGCCAGCAGTCGGGGGATCTTCGACGAGCAGTACTTC
cdr3_aa: CASSRGIFDEQYF
d_call: -
v_call: TRBV27
clone_size: -
j_call: TRBJ2-7

cdr3_nt: TGCAGCGTTAGTCCTGCCCGTGCGCAAGAGACCCAGTACTTC
cdr3_aa: CSVSPARAQETQYF
d_call: -
v_call: TRBV29-1
clone_size: -
j_call: TRBJ2-5

cdr3_nt: TGTGCCAGCAGTGGGTGGGGCAGACAAGAGACCCAGTACTTC
cdr3_aa: CASSGWGRQETQYF
d_call: -
v_call: TRBV6-1
clone_size: many
j_call: TRBJ2-5

cdr3_nt: TGTGCCAGCACCGGAACAGGATCGCATACTGAAGCTTTCTTT
cdr3_aa: CASTGTGSHTEAFF
d_call: -
v_call: TRBV9
clone_size: few
j_call: TRBJ1-1

cdr3_nt: TGCGCCAACCCCCCCGGGACTAGCGGGGTTATTGAGCAGTTCTTC
cdr3_aa: CANPPGTSGVIEQFF
d_call: TRBD2
v_call: TRBV5-1
clone_size: -
j_call: TRBJ2-1

cdr3_nt: TGTGCCAGCAGTCCCCAATGGGGGGGACATCGAACGGGCACCGGGGAGCTGTTTTTT
cdr3_aa: CASSPQWGGHRTGTGELFF
d_call: -
v_call: TRBV25-1
clone_size: few
j_call: TRBJ2-2

cdr3_nt: TGTGCCAGCAGCTTAGAGGGGGGACTAGCGGGAGGGCCACTGGAGACCCAGTACTTC
cdr3_aa: CASSLEGGLAGGPLETQYF
d_call: TRBD2
v_call: TRBV11-2
clone_size: -
j_call: TRBJ2-5

cdr3_nt: TGTGCCAGCAGCCTCCGAGGTCTCACGGAGCAGTACTTC
cdr3_aa: CASSLRGLTEQYF
d_call: -
v_call: TRBV7-2
clone_size: -
j_call: TRBJ2-7